This record looks at one T cell receptor beta chain sequence and its context. The sample contains more than one DNA sequence encoding this CDR3. This entry comes from a study of shared clonotypes between healthy human individuals. Across the whole study: Each donor's CD4 naive and CD4 memory cells filled three plates apiece, CD8 naive two, and CD8 memory one.

From germline, CDR1 is ENHRY and CDR2 SYGVKD. The trim removed 2 bases at V and 2 bases at J, leaving 0 bases unmatched. The CDR3 loop spans 14 amino acids. Original methodology: ImmunoSEQ junction-only sequences lacked quality scores, so their filtering differed. Some clones are missing from TCRdb's copy, which holds only in-frame ones; the method was immunoSEQ multiplex PCR. That table gives V, J and clone size, and the DNA gave D and trimming. The table lists nearly 1 million clones, approximately 80% of them singletons. The TCR comes from a man aged 18 to 35 in good health. V gene TRBV10-3 combines with J gene TRBJ1-3; 7 bases map to TRBD1. The sequencing input was memory CD4+ T cells sorted from blood. Subset denoted: CD45RA-negative fraction. The CDR3 protein is CAISEDRAGNTIYF. In nucleotides, the CDR3 is TGTGCCATCAGTGAGGACAGGGCTGGAAACACCATATATTTT.